One sample yielded the 32 T cell receptor beta chains listed below, sequenced in a study of blood T cell repertoires in COVID-19. Clones were sequenced by immunoSEQ multiplex PCR, and TCRdb holds only the in-frame ones, with some missing. The sample has fewer than 400,000 clones, approximately 87% seen once; the top ten hold roughly 9.4%. What was sequenced was PBMCs or T cells enriched from blood (not recorded which). All receptors derive from a woman in her fifties or sixties who had recovered from COVID-19.

The rearrangement links TRBV25-1 to TRBJ2-1, with D perhaps TRBD1 (6 bases). This CDR3 contains 14 residues. Germline V gene sequence: CDR1 MGHDK, CDR2 SYGVNS. The germline V and J ends were trimmed by 4 bases and 4 bases, with 11 bases remaining between them. The CDR3 DNA sequence: TGTGCCAGCAGTGCGGACAGTACATACAATGAGCAGTTCTTC. This encodes CASSADSTYNEQFF.

This rearrangement joins TRBV7-6 to TRBJ2-7; 9 nucleotides align to TRBD1. Germline values: CDR1 SGHVS, CDR2 FNYEAQ. CDR3 length: 15 residues. V lost 3 bases and J lost 5; bases outside the gene matches: 8. The CDR3 DNA reads TGTGCCAGCAGCTTGACAGGGGGTATATTCGACGAGCAGTACTTC. Translated: CASSLTGGIFDEQYF. The variable domain in full, completed from reference TRBV7-6 and TRBJ2-7, reads GAGVSQSPRYKVTKRGQDVALRCDPISGHVSLYWYRQALGQGPEFLTYFNYEAQQDKSGLPNDRFSAERPEGSISTLTIQRTEQRDSAMYRCASSLTGGIFDEQYFGPGTRLTVT.

The CDR3 coding sequence is TGTGCCAGCAGCTCAATAGGACTAGCGGGGGGGCCGAGAAATGAGCAGTTCTTC. Its protein is CASSSIGLAGGPRNEQFF. The rearrangement links TRBV11-2 to TRBJ2-1; 15 bases match TRBD2. The CDR3 is 18 amino acids. V was clipped by 4 bases and J by 7 bases; unmatched bases: 11. Germline V gene data show CDR1 as SGHAT and CDR2 as FQNNGV.

The V call is TRBV6-5, the J call TRBJ2-3; 7 bases line up with TRBD2. The CDR3 runs 15 residues. With V trimmed by 6 bases and J by 2 bases, 8 bases remained unmatched. Germline V gene sequence: CDR1 MNHEY, CDR2 SVGAGI. The CDR3 nucleotides are TGTGCCAGCAGGATCAAGCGGGGAGACACAGATACGCAGTATTTT. It encodes CASRIKRGDTDTQYF.

The V call is TRBV7-9, the J call TRBJ1-1, with 9 bases identical to TRBD1. The germline V gene encodes CDR1 SEHNR and CDR2 FQNEAQ (reference sequence). The V and J ends lost 6 bases and 7 bases, in that order; junction bases with no gene match: 9. The length of the CDR3 is 14 residues. For the CDR3, the DNA is TGTGCCAGCAGGAGAACAGGGGGCGCAGGTGAAGCTTTCTTT. Translated, it gives CASRRTGGAGEAFF.

This sequence joins TRBV5-1 and TRBJ2-1; 9 nucleotides match TRBD1. V dropped 3 bases and J dropped 5; count of bases not matched to a gene: 3. The V gene's germline CDR1 is SGHRS and CDR2 YFSETQ. The CDR3 spans 14 residues. Written as DNA, the CDR3 is TGCGCCAGCAGCTGGGGGACAGGGAACAATGAGCAGTTCTTC. It is translated as CASSWGTGNNEQFF.

In its sample, this clone was seen once. The J gene is TRBJ1-2, the V gene TRBV5-1, with D possibly being TRBD1 (6 bases). The V and J ends lost 4 bases and 7 bases respectively, with 20 bases between them. This CDR3 region has 15 residues. CDR1 and CDR2 from the germline V gene are SGHRS and YFSETQ. This chain's CDR3 is CASSEGTTILAGYTF. DNA of the CDR3: TGCGCCAGCAGCGAGGGGACAACTATCCTCGCTGGCTACACCTTC.

V gene TRBV7-6 combines with J gene TRBJ2-2; D is possibly TRBD1 (6 bases). Deletions cut 1 base from V and 6 bases from J, with 12 bases between. Per germline, CDR1 SGHVS and CDR2 FNYEAQ. This CDR3 contains 15 residues. CDR3 in amino acids: CASSLGRGSAGELFF. The CDR3 DNA reads as TGTGCCAGCAGCTTAGGCAGGGGAAGTGCCGGGGAGCTGTTTTTT.

The chain couples TRBV5-8 to TRBJ2-7; D ambiguous. The CDR3 extends over 14 amino acids. Trimming removed 4 bases at V and 3 bases at J, with 14 bases between. Looked up from germline, CDR1 is SGHTS and CDR2 is YDEGEE. CDR3 protein: CASSPTQVGYEQYF. CDR3 nucleotide sequence: TGTGCCAGCAGCCCCACCCAGGTTGGCTACGAGCAGTACTTC.

J is TRBJ2-7 and V is TRBV19; 10 bases are a match to TRBD1. CDR3 length: 15 amino acids. CDR1 LNHDA and CDR2 SQIVND come from the germline V gene (reference sequence). The junction had 6 bases not matched to a gene; V was cut back by 4 bases and J by 3 bases. The chain's CDR3 is CASSTDRGIIYEQYF. Here the CDR3 DNA reads TGTGCCAGTAGTACGGACAGGGGGATAATCTACGAGCAGTACTTC.

This clone was seen more than once but under ten times. Other DNA variants within this sample encode the same CDR3. The chain employs TRBV2 and TRBJ2-5; no firm D call. The CDR3 is 12 amino acids. V was pared by 7 bases and J by 4 bases, with 10 bases between. CDR1 and CDR2 from the germline V gene are SNHLY and FYNNEI. This CDR3 is CASKSAGETQYF. CDR3 nucleotide sequence: TGTGCCAGCAAAAGCGCTGGAGAGACCCAGTACTTC.

The chain joins TRBV2 to TRBJ1-2; TRBD1 aligns across 7 bases. Germline V lookup: CDR1 SNHLY, CDR2 FYNNEI. The CDR3 extends over 15 amino acids. V lost 4 bases to trimming and J lost 7 bases; unmatched junction nucleotides: 12. The CDR3 DNA reads TGTGCCAGCAGTGTCTTGGCAGGGGGTTTATCTGGCTACACCTTC. It encodes CASSVLAGGLSGYTF.

The chain links TRBV10-3 to TRBJ1-2, with TRBD1 matching 10 bases. CDR3 size: 15 residues. Germline trimming cut 6 bases from V and 7 bases from J; bases unmatched to any gene: 11. From germline, CDR1 is ENHRY and CDR2 SYGVKD. The CDR3 region has the DNA TGTGCCATCAGCTCCCCGACAGGGGGCGTGCCTGGCTACACCTTC. Protein: CAISSPTGGVPGYTF.

V and J are TRBV7-2 and TRBJ2-7; TRBD2 is a possible D gene (6 bases). Per germline, CDR1 SGHTA and CDR2 FQGNSA. V was cut by 5 bases and J by 3 bases, with 8 bases left in between. The CDR3 has 12 amino acids. The CDR3 region has the DNA TGTGCCAGCAGCGCCGGGAGCTACGAGCAGTACTTC. It translates to CASSAGSYEQYF.

This clone was counted a few times. The genes are TRBV4-1 and TRBJ2-1; 11 positions agree with TRBD1. This CDR3 is built from 17 residues. Germline trimming cut 2 bases from V and 3 bases from J; bases unmatched to any gene: 6. CDR1 and CDR2 from the germline V gene are MGHRA and YSYEKL. The CDR3 DNA reads as TGCGCCAGCAGCCAATATTCCGGGACAGGGGGCTACAATGAGCAGTTCTTC. Translated: CASSQYSGTGGYNEQFF.

The CDR3 coding sequence is TGTGCCAGCAGTGAACTCCCCCGGGGTCAGCCCCAGCATTTT. It codes for CASSELPRGQPQHF. This rearrangement joins TRBV2 to TRBJ1-5; no definite D call. The germline V gene has CDR1 SNHLY and CDR2 FYNNEI. This CDR3 region has 14 residues. Trimming pared 2 bases from V and 6 bases from J, leaving 11 bases between. Drawing the rest from reference TRBV2 and TRBJ1-5, the complete variable domain is EPEVTQTPSHQVTQMGQEVILRCVPISNHLYFYWYRQILGQKVEFLVSFYNNEISEKSEIFDDQFSVERPDGSNFTLKIRSTKLEDSAMYFCASSELPRGQPQHFGDGTRLSIL.

The chain employs TRBV15 and TRBJ1-1; D not resolved. The CDR3 is made up of 13 amino acids. Trimming cost V 0 bases and J 5 bases, with 7 bases left between them. Germline CDR1 LNHNV, CDR2 YYDKDF (reference sequence). In nucleotides, the CDR3 is TGTGCCACCAGCAGAGAGCGCGGTACTGAAGCTTTCTTT. It codes for CATSRERGTEAFF.

This sequence joins TRBV7-9 and TRBJ1-1; the D gene is possibly TRBD1 (6 bases). The germline V gene encodes CDR1 SEHNR and CDR2 FQNEAQ (reference sequence). CDR3 length: 13 amino acids. Trimming removed 5 bases at V and 5 bases at J, with 12 bases between. The CDR3 nucleotides read TGTGCCAGCAGCCAAGGGGGTTGGACTGAAGCTTTCTTT. This gives the protein CASSQGGWTEAFF.

J is TRBJ1-1 and V is TRBV12-3 or TRBV12-4, with D possibly matching TRBD1 (5 bases). Trimming removed 7 bases at V and 2 bases at J, with 11 bases between. The CDR3 is 13 amino acids. The CDR3 nucleotides read TGTGCCAGCACCTTGACAGCTAACACTGAAGCTTTCTTT. It codes for CASTLTANTEAFF.

The chain couples TRBV27 to TRBJ2-7; D ambiguous. V was trimmed by 0 bases and J by 3 bases, leaving 9 bases between them. This CDR3 is 14 amino acids long. Germline V CDR1 and CDR2: MNHEY, SMNVEV (reference sequence). CDR3 nucleotide sequence: TGTGCCAGCAGTTTATCGGGCAGTTACTACGAGCAGTACTTC. Translation: CASSLSGSYYEQYF.

This clone appeared a single time. The rearrangement links TRBV6-5 to TRBJ1-2; 12 bases are shared with TRBD1. V was pared by 5 bases and J by 7 bases, with 8 bases of the junction left unmatched. This CDR3 has 15 amino acids. Looked up from germline, CDR1 is MNHEY and CDR2 is SVGAGI. CDR3 DNA sequence: TGTGCCAGCAGTAGGAATTGGGACAGGGGGCTTGGCTACACCTTC. Translated, it gives CASSRNWDRGLGYTF.

The chain couples TRBV19 to TRBJ1-1, with D possibly TRBD1 on 5 matching bases. The ends were cut back, 5 bases at V and 5 bases at J, with 15 bases in the middle. Germline-derived CDR1 and CDR2 are LNHDA and SQIVND (reference sequence). This CDR3 region has 14 residues. The CDR3 sequence is CASSQDRGWTEAFF. For the CDR3, the DNA is TGTGCCAGTAGTCAAGACAGAGGTTGGACTGAAGCTTTCTTT.

This chain connects TRBV27 to TRBJ2-7; TRBD2 might be the D (6 bases). Between the trimmed V and J ends, which lost 5 bases and 2 bases, there was a span of 16 bases. Germline V lookup: CDR1 MNHEY, CDR2 SMNVEV (reference sequence). The CDR3 contains 15 residues. DNA for the CDR3: TGTGCCAGCAGTCCCAACCGGGACTTAACCTACGAGCAGTACTTC. It encodes CASSPNRDLTYEQYF.

The genes are TRBV11-2 and TRBJ1-6; TRBD1 aligns across 7 bases. The germline V gene encodes CDR1 SGHAT and CDR2 FQNNGV. V was pared by 2 bases and J by 5 bases, with 12 bases of the junction left unmatched. The CDR3 extends over 18 amino acids. The CDR3 bases are TGTGCCAGCAGCTTATTAGGGGGCTTGGGGAAAAATAATTCACCCCTCCACTTT. As protein: CASSLLGGLGKNNSPLHF.

On this clone itself: Distinct nucleotide sequences in the sample also encode this CDR3. The V gene is TRBV28, the J gene TRBJ1-2, with 9 bases identical to TRBD1. The CDR3 has 12 residues. Germline CDR1 and CDR2: MDHEN and SYDVKM. V was clipped by 6 bases and J by 7 bases; unmatched bases: 3. CDR3 coding DNA: TGTGCCAGCAGCCGGACAGGGGTTGGCTACACCTTC. It encodes CASSRTGVGYTF.

The V call is TRBV7-8, the J call TRBJ2-5; D unclear. The CDR3 is 14 residues long. CDR1 and CDR2 from the germline V gene are SGHVS and FQNEAQ. V was clipped by 5 bases and J by 5 bases, with 15 bases between them. The CDR3 sequence: CASSERDFVETQYF. In DNA, the CDR3 is TGTGCCAGCAGCGAAAGAGACTTCGTGGAGACCCAGTACTTC.

This clone was detected only once. This sequence joins TRBV6-5 and TRBJ1-4; D unclear. The CDR3 sequence is 11 residues long. CDR1 MNHEY and CDR2 SVGAGI come from the germline V gene. The ends were cut back, 2 bases at V and 9 bases at J, with 4 bases in the middle. Here the CDR3 reads CASSYAKKLFF. The CDR3 DNA reads TGTGCCAGCAGTTACGCTAAAAAACTGTTTTTT.

The chain uses TRBV20-1 and TRBJ1-2; D uncertain. Germline CDR1 and CDR2: DFQATT and SNEGSKA (reference sequence). The CDR3 has 11 amino acids. V lost 5 bases and J lost 6, with 10 bases in between. The DNA for the CDR3 is TGCAGTGCTCCGAGATCTCATGGCTACACCTTC. It translates to CSAPRSHGYTF.

The gene calls are TRBV6-5 and TRBJ1-2, with D perhaps matching TRBD1 (5 bases). From germline, CDR1 is MNHEY and CDR2 SVGAGI. V was cut by 6 bases and J by 8 bases, with 16 bases left in between. The CDR3 extends over 13 amino acids. CDR3 sequence: CASRQTEVGGYTF. The CDR3 bases are TGTGCCAGCAGACAGACAGAGGTTGGCGGCTACACCTTC.

The chain carries TRBV5-1 and TRBJ2-6, with D perhaps TRBD2 (5 bases). V was shortened by 4 bases and J by 0 bases, with 11 bases between the two germline ends. Germline CDR1 SGHRS, CDR2 YFSETQ. This CDR3 has 16 amino acids. The DNA for the CDR3 is TGCGCCAGCAGCGAACGGGCGGGCTCTGGGGCCAACGTCCTGACTTTC. Translating it yields CASSERAGSGANVLTF.

CDR3: CASRGQGNTGELFF. CDR3 bases: TGTGCCAGTAGGGGACAGGGGAACACCGGGGAGCTGTTTTTT. The chain uses TRBV19 and TRBJ2-2; 9 bases fit TRBD1. This CDR3 comprises 14 residues. Germline trimming cut 6 bases from V and 1 base from J; bases unmatched to any gene: 0. The germline V gene has CDR1 LNHDA and CDR2 SQIVND (reference sequence).

Here the CDR3 DNA reads TGTGCCAGCTCCAAGCGGCCCGACGGGAATCAGCCCCAGCATTTT. It is translated as CASSKRPDGNQPQHF. The chain links TRBV6-5 to TRBJ1-5; no clear D. V dropped 8 bases and J dropped 4 bases, with 18 bases sitting between them. CDR1 and CDR2 (germline): MNHEY, SVGAGI. CDR3 length: 15 amino acids.